This entry lists 14 T cell receptor beta chains sequenced from one sample in a study of blood T cell repertoires in COVID-19. Clones were sequenced by immunoSEQ multiplex PCR, and TCRdb holds only the in-frame ones, with some missing. There are approximately 120,000 clones in the sample; 65% to 90% occur only once, and 25% to 30% lies in the top ten. Specimen: peripheral blood. Receptors were obtained from an elderly woman with acute or convalescent COVID-19.

This clone occurred once. The chain links TRBV11-2 to TRBJ2-3, with unresolved D. Germline CDR1 and CDR2: SGHAT and FQNNGV. Trimming left V 5 bases short and J 3 bases short, with 12 bases between. This CDR3 has 14 residues. The DNA of the CDR3 is TGTGCCAGCAGCCTATTTGCGGAGACAGATACGCAGTATTTT. Translating it yields CASSLFAETDTQYF.

The chain uses TRBV4-1 and TRBJ1-5; D gene unclear. The V end was cut by 0 bases, the J end by 0 bases, with 15 bases between. CDR1 MGHRA and CDR2 YSYEKL come from the germline V gene. The CDR3 is made up of 18 amino acids. The CDR3 sequence is CASSQDGSREYSNQPQHF. CDR3 in DNA: TGCGCCAGCAGCCAAGATGGGAGCAGAGAATATAGCAATCAGCCCCAGCATTTT.

The chain is built from TRBV11-2 and TRBJ1-1, with D tentatively TRBD1 (5 bases). V dropped 4 bases and J dropped 5 bases, with 17 bases sitting between them. Germline V gives CDR1 SGHAT, CDR2 FQNNGV. The CDR3 extends over 15 amino acids. CDR3 coding DNA: TGTGCCAGCAGCTCCCTTAGGAGGGAGGGGACTGAAGCTTTCTTT. Encoded protein: CASSSLRREGTEAFF.

The chain has TRBV15 and TRBJ2-1; TRBD1 matches 9 bases. This CDR3 has 20 amino acids. In germline, CDR1 is LNHNV, CDR2 YYDKDF (reference sequence). J gave up 0 bases and V 1 base, and 13 bases lay outside the gene matches. CDR3 amino acids: CATSRGRDRVTRSSYNEQFF. The DNA of the CDR3 is TGTGCCACCAGCAGAGGGAGGGACAGGGTTACCCGAAGCTCCTACAATGAGCAGTTCTTC.

This clone was detected a few times. The V gene is TRBV28, the J gene TRBJ1-1; possibly TRBD1 for D (6 bases). Looked up from germline, CDR1 is MDHEN and CDR2 is SYDVKM. The CDR3 covers 16 residues. Between the trimmed V and J ends, which lost 3 bases and 1 base, there was a span of 15 bases. In DNA form, the CDR3 reads TGTGCCAGCAGTTTTAGGCGGGGGCGCGGGAACACTGAAGCTTTCTTT. Translated, it gives CASSFRRGRGNTEAFF.

The chain carries TRBV19 and TRBJ1-5; D may be TRBD1 (5 bases). The CDR3 spans 17 residues. The V end lost 1 base, the J end lost 2 bases, and 15 bases lay between the germline ends. CDR1 is LNHDA and CDR2 is SQIVND in the germline V gene (reference sequence). The chain's CDR3 is CASSIGLRGGGNQPQHF. In DNA form, the CDR3 reads TGTGCCAGTAGTATAGGGCTGAGGGGAGGGGGCAATCAGCCCCAGCATTTT.

V is TRBV7-3 and J is TRBJ2-2, with D maybe TRBD1 (6 bases). This CDR3 region has 14 residues. The germline V gene encodes CDR1 SGHTA and CDR2 FQGTGA. Trimming removed 7 bases from V and 2 bases from J, with 11 bases in between. CDR3 sequence reads: CASKKGVNTGELFF. In nucleotides, the CDR3 is TGTGCCAGCAAAAAGGGGGTAAACACCGGGGAGCTGTTTTTT.

This chain joins TRBV28 and TRBJ1-2; possible D gene TRBD1, 6 bases. CDR1 is MDHEN and CDR2 is SYDVKM in the germline V gene. The CDR3 is 13 amino acids. Trimming removed 6 bases at V and 4 bases at J, with 12 bases between. The CDR3 loop reads CASRPGQLYGYTF. CDR3 sequence (DNA): TGTGCCAGCAGACCAGGACAGCTCTATGGCTACACCTTC.

V gene TRBV5-1 combines with J gene TRBJ1-5; the D gene is possibly TRBD1 (5 bases). V shed 0 bases and J shed 4 bases, with 14 bases lying between them. Germline V gene data show CDR1 as SGHRS and CDR2 as YFSETQ. The CDR3 spans 16 residues. The CDR3 region has the DNA TGCGCCAGCAGCTTGGGGGGACTGGGGGTGAATCAGCCCCAGCATTTT. This sequence encodes CASSLGGLGVNQPQHF.

This chain joins TRBV10-3 and TRBJ2-3; 12 bases are a match to TRBD2. Per the germline V gene, CDR1 is ENHRY and CDR2 is SYGVKD. CDR3 length: 13 amino acids. V lost 8 bases, J lost 9 bases, and 6 bases stayed unmatched. The CDR3 loop is CAIAASGGETQYF. As DNA, the CDR3 is TGTGCCATCGCGGCTAGCGGGGGGGAAACGCAGTATTTT.

The chain uses TRBV14 and TRBJ1-5, with D tentatively TRBD1 (5 bases). The V gene's germline CDR1 is SGHDN and CDR2 FVKESK. The V end was cut by 4 bases, the J end by 6 bases, with 10 bases between. The length of the CDR3 is 13 residues. CDR3 region: CASSREGIQPQHF. As DNA, the CDR3 is TGTGCCAGCAGCCGGGAGGGGATTCAGCCCCAGCATTTT.

The chain is built from TRBV7-3 and TRBJ1-1, with TRBD1 identical over 9 bases. With V trimmed by 1 base and J by 3 bases, 3 bases remained unmatched. The CDR3 totals 15 residues. CDR1 SGHTA and CDR2 FQGTGA come from the germline V gene. CDR3 in DNA: TGTGCCAGCAGCTTAAACAGGGGGCCGTACACTGAAGCTTTCTTT. Translation gives CASSLNRGPYTEAFF.

This clone was seen only once. The chain couples TRBV20-1 to TRBJ1-1, with D possibly TRBD1 on 5 matching bases. The V gene lost 5 bases and the J gene lost 4 bases, with 8 bases spanning the gap. This CDR3 comprises 11 residues. Germline V gene sequence: CDR1 DFQATT, CDR2 SNEGSKA (reference sequence). The CDR3 here is CSAWRGTEAFF. The CDR3 DNA follows: TGCAGTGCTTGGAGGGGCACTGAAGCTTTCTTT.

This rearrangement joins TRBV7-3 to TRBJ2-3; possible D gene TRBD1, 5 bases. V was trimmed by 2 bases and J by 5 bases, leaving 8 bases between them. The CDR3 runs to 13 residues. Per germline, CDR1 SGHTA and CDR2 FQGTGA. CDR3: CASSLGRGDTQYF. As DNA, the CDR3 is TGTGCCAGCAGCTTAGGAAGGGGAGATACGCAGTATTTT.